Listed below are T cell receptor beta chains from one sample, sequenced in a study of vaccination and CD4 T cells after COVID-19. Their antigens remain unidentified. TCRdb passed the PCR reads through MiXCR, listing each CDR3 protein once. The sample lists around 25,000 distinct CDR3 sequences; around 28% were seen once. The material sequenced was CD4+ T cells from blood, cultured in vitro, taken about 7 months after SARS-CoV-2 vaccination. These receptors were obtained from a human donor who had recovered from COVID-19. Each CDR3 is given with its conserved first and last residue. D genes are given only for firm matches. Rows may omit the clone size; those that give it use once, few, many or a size class.

d_gene: TRBD2
j_gene: TRBJ2-1
v_gene: TRBV6-1
abundance: .
CDR3aa: CASSLGLAGGPGEQFF
CDR3nt: TGTGCCAGCAGCTTAGGACTAGCGGGAGGGCCGGGTGAGCAGTTCTTC

d_gene: .
j_gene: TRBJ2-7
v_gene: TRBV5-4
abundance: few
CDR3aa: CASSLEGRGREQYF
CDR3nt: TGTGCCAGCAGCTTGGAGGGAAGGGGTCGCGAGCAGTACTTC

d_gene: TRBD1
j_gene: TRBJ1-2
v_gene: TRBV19
abundance: once
CDR3aa: CVSSRGQEDGYTF
CDR3nt: TGTGTCAGTAGTAGGGGACAGGAGGATGGCTACACCTTC

d_gene: TRBD2
j_gene: TRBJ2-1
v_gene: TRBV20-1
abundance: .
CDR3aa: CSARGGLAGVEQFF
CDR3nt: TGCAGTGCTAGAGGCGGACTAGCGGGAGTCGAGCAGTTCTTC

d_gene: TRBD2
j_gene: TRBJ2-1
v_gene: TRBV20-1
abundance: .
CDR3aa: CSAPVSGTSVGGEQFF
CDR3nt: TGCAGTGCCCCAGTATCAGGGACTAGCGTGGGGGGTGAGCAGTTCTTC

d_gene: .
j_gene: TRBJ2-7
v_gene: TRBV4-3
abundance: few
CDR3aa: CASSKGTFDEQYF
CDR3nt: TGCGCCAGCAGCAAGGGAACCTTTGACGAGCAGTACTTC

d_gene: TRBD2
j_gene: TRBJ2-7
v_gene: TRBV6-1
abundance: .
CDR3aa: CASSPISGGSYEQYF
CDR3nt: TGTGCCAGCAGCCCAATTAGCGGGGGTTCCTACGAGCAGTACTTC

d_gene: TRBD1
j_gene: TRBJ1-5
v_gene: TRBV6-1
abundance: .
CDR3aa: CASSSIRTGGIQPQHF
CDR3nt: TGTGCCAGCAGCTCTATAAGGACAGGGGGCATTCAGCCCCAGCATTTT

d_gene: .
j_gene: TRBJ2-1
v_gene: TRBV7-2
abundance: .
CDR3aa: CASSSSYEQFF
CDR3nt: TGTGCCAGCAGCTCCTCCTACGAGCAGTTCTTC

d_gene: TRBD2
j_gene: TRBJ2-3
v_gene: TRBV6-1
abundance: .
CDR3aa: CAGAAGGLGSTQYF
CDR3nt: TGTGCCGGGGCGGCGGGAGGGCTTGGGAGTACGCAGTACTTT

d_gene: .
j_gene: TRBJ2-2
v_gene: TRBV20-1
abundance: medium-sized
CDR3aa: CSAATNTGELFF
CDR3nt: TGCAGTGCTGCTACGAACACCGGGGAGCTGTTTTTT

d_gene: TRBD1
j_gene: TRBJ2-7
v_gene: TRBV19
abundance: .
CDR3aa: CASGGDRGREQYF
CDR3nt: TGTGCCAGTGGAGGGGACAGGGGACGCGAGCAGTACTTC

d_gene: .
j_gene: TRBJ2-3
v_gene: TRBV20-1
abundance: few
CDR3aa: CSANRGTDTQYF
CDR3nt: TGCAGTGCTAACCGGGGCACAGATACGCAGTATTTT

d_gene: .
j_gene: TRBJ2-6
v_gene: TRBV6-1
abundance: few
CDR3aa: CATETGTSSGANVLTF
CDR3nt: TGTGCCACCGAGACAGGGACTAGCTCTGGGGCCAACGTCCTGACTTTC

d_gene: TRBD2
j_gene: TRBJ2-3
v_gene: TRBV20-1
abundance: .
CDR3aa: CSARDLAGVADTQYF
CDR3nt: TGCAGTGCTAGGGACCTAGCGGGAGTTGCAGATACGCAGTATTTT

d_gene: TRBD2
j_gene: TRBJ2-5
v_gene: TRBV20-1
abundance: medium-sized
CDR3aa: CSARAGVLQETQYF
CDR3nt: TGCAGTGCTAGGGCGGGAGTGTTACAAGAGACCCAGTACTTC

d_gene: TRBD2
j_gene: TRBJ2-3
v_gene: TRBV6-5
abundance: .
CDR3aa: CASSWGTSADTQYF
CDR3nt: TGTGCCAGCAGTTGGGGGACTAGCGCAGATACGCAGTATTTT

d_gene: .
j_gene: TRBJ1-1
v_gene: TRBV15
abundance: .
CDR3aa: CATSRESRQNTEAFF
CDR3nt: TGTGCCACCAGCAGAGAATCCCGACAGAACACTGAAGCTTTCTTT

d_gene: .
j_gene: TRBJ2-3
v_gene: TRBV20-1
abundance: few
CDR3aa: CSARPSEDTQYF
CDR3nt: TGCAGTGCTAGGCCCTCTGAGGATACGCAGTATTTT

d_gene: TRBD1
j_gene: TRBJ1-5
v_gene: TRBV19
abundance: few
CDR3aa: CASSISATGGKPQHF
CDR3nt: TGTGCCAGTAGTATCTCAGCGACAGGGGGGAAGCCCCAGCATTTT

d_gene: .
j_gene: TRBJ1-1
v_gene: TRBV28
abundance: .
CDR3aa: CASTQSGVEAFF
CDR3nt: TGTGCCAGCACCCAGTCAGGGGTTGAAGCTTTCTTT

d_gene: .
j_gene: TRBJ2-5
v_gene: TRBV20-1
abundance: once
CDR3aa: CSASGRGPQETQYF
CDR3nt: TGCAGTGCTAGCGGGCGCGGGCCTCAAGAGACCCAGTACTTC

d_gene: .
j_gene: TRBJ1-5
v_gene: TRBV2
abundance: .
CDR3aa: CASSEWSTQPQHF
CDR3nt: TGTGCCAGCAGTGAATGGAGTACTCAGCCCCAGCATTTT

d_gene: .
j_gene: TRBJ2-1
v_gene: TRBV20-1
abundance: .
CDR3aa: CSASNTYNEQFF
CDR3nt: TGCAGTGCTAGTAATACTTACAATGAGCAGTTCTTC

d_gene: .
j_gene: TRBJ2-2
v_gene: TRBV20-1
abundance: .
CDR3aa: CSARQGNTGELFF
CDR3nt: TGCAGTGCTAGGCAGGGGAACACCGGGGAGCTGTTTTTT

d_gene: .
j_gene: TRBJ2-2
v_gene: TRBV20-1
abundance: few
CDR3aa: CSALKGAGGELFF
CDR3nt: TGCAGTGCCCTGAAAGGGGCGGGCGGGGAGCTGTTTTTT

d_gene: .
j_gene: TRBJ2-3
v_gene: TRBV2
abundance: .
CDR3aa: CASRDSSSTDTQYF
CDR3nt: TGTGCCAGCAGGGACAGTTCTAGCACAGATACGCAGTATTTT

d_gene: TRBD1
j_gene: TRBJ2-7
v_gene: TRBV20-1
abundance: .
CDR3aa: CSASETGSDYEQYF
CDR3nt: TGCAGTGCTAGCGAGACAGGGAGCGACTACGAGCAGTACTTC

d_gene: .
j_gene: TRBJ1-6
v_gene: TRBV2
abundance: .
CDR3aa: CASSEQSNSPLHF
CDR3nt: TGTGCCAGCAGTGAACAGTCAAATTCACCCCTCCACTTT

d_gene: TRBD1
j_gene: TRBJ2-1
v_gene: TRBV24-1
abundance: few
CDR3aa: CATSDSRTGSHEQFF
CDR3nt: TGTGCCACCAGTGATTCCCGGACAGGTAGTCATGAGCAGTTCTTC

d_gene: TRBD1
j_gene: TRBJ2-5
v_gene: TRBV9
abundance: .
CDR3aa: CASSGDAGGFETQYF
CDR3nt: TGTGCCAGCAGCGGAGACGCAGGGGGCTTCGAGACCCAGTACTTC

d_gene: TRBD2
j_gene: TRBJ2-7
v_gene: TRBV7-2
abundance: few
CDR3aa: CASSLAGTYEQYF
CDR3nt: TGTGCCAGCAGCCTAGCGGGAACCTACGAGCAGTACTTC

d_gene: .
j_gene: TRBJ1-2
v_gene: TRBV5-6
abundance: .
CDR3aa: CASSFQGTFYGYTF
CDR3nt: TGTGCCAGCAGCTTCCAAGGCACATTTTATGGCTACACCTTC

d_gene: TRBD1
j_gene: TRBJ1-1
v_gene: TRBV15
abundance: few
CDR3aa: CATSRPGQGLGYTEAFF
CDR3nt: TGTGCCACCAGCAGACCGGGACAGGGTCTTGGTTACACTGAAGCTTTCTTT

d_gene: .
j_gene: TRBJ1-5
v_gene: TRBV12-3/TRBV12-4
abundance: .
CDR3aa: CASTRFDTDEPQHF
CDR3nt: TGTGCCAGCACTCGTTTTGACACCGATGAGCCCCAGCATTTT

d_gene: .
j_gene: TRBJ1-2
v_gene: TRBV4-3
abundance: .
CDR3aa: CASSQYPGQGNGYTF
CDR3nt: TGCGCCAGCAGCCAATATCCAGGGCAGGGGAATGGCTACACCTTC

d_gene: TRBD1
j_gene: TRBJ1-1
v_gene: TRBV7-2
abundance: few
CDR3aa: CASSKGTGLNTEAFF
CDR3nt: TGTGCCAGCAGCAAAGGGACAGGGTTGAACACTGAAGCTTTCTTT

d_gene: TRBD2
j_gene: TRBJ2-3
v_gene: TRBV20-1
abundance: few
CDR3aa: CSARDPLAGDTDTQYF
CDR3nt: TGCAGTGCTAGAGATCCCCTAGCGGGAGACACAGATACGCAGTATTTT

d_gene: .
j_gene: TRBJ1-6
v_gene: TRBV6-1
abundance: few
CDR3aa: CASSEATGSPLHF
CDR3nt: TGTGCCAGCAGTGAAGCCACAGGGTCACCCCTCCACTTT

d_gene: TRBD1
j_gene: TRBJ2-7
v_gene: TRBV20-1
abundance: few
CDR3aa: CSARSLGQGAFAEQYF
CDR3nt: TGCAGTGCTAGAAGCCTCGGGCAGGGGGCTTTTGCAGAGCAGTACTTC

d_gene: TRBD1
j_gene: TRBJ2-7
v_gene: TRBV10-3
abundance: .
CDR3aa: CAISGTGSQTYEQYF
CDR3nt: TGTGCCATCAGTGGGACAGGTTCTCAAACCTACGAGCAGTACTTC

d_gene: .
j_gene: TRBJ1-1
v_gene: TRBV24-1
abundance: .
CDR3aa: CATSDDRFQAFF
CDR3nt: TGTGCCACCAGTGACGACAGGTTCCAAGCTTTCTTT

d_gene: TRBD2
j_gene: TRBJ2-1
v_gene: TRBV6-5
abundance: few
CDR3aa: CASRYVAGVDEQFF
CDR3nt: TGTGCCAGCAGATACGTAGCGGGAGTGGATGAGCAGTTCTTC

d_gene: .
j_gene: TRBJ1-2
v_gene: TRBV19
abundance: .
CDR3aa: CASGQPLYGYTF
CDR3nt: TGTGCCAGTGGACAGCCGCTCTATGGCTACACCTTC

d_gene: .
j_gene: TRBJ2-5
v_gene: TRBV18
abundance: .
CDR3aa: CASSPLFGAGQETQYF
CDR3nt: TGTGCCAGCTCACCACTCTTTGGGGCAGGGCAAGAGACCCAGTACTTC

d_gene: .
j_gene: TRBJ1-2
v_gene: TRBV19
abundance: .
CDR3aa: CASSTTFLGSYGYTF
CDR3nt: TGTGCCAGTAGTACCACCTTCTTAGGTAGCTATGGCTACACCTTC

d_gene: TRBD2
j_gene: TRBJ2-3
v_gene: TRBV7-2
abundance: few
CDR3aa: CASSRLGLAGRTDTQYF
CDR3nt: TGTGCCAGCAGCCGTCTAGGACTAGCGGGGCGCACAGATACGCAGTATTTT

d_gene: TRBD1
j_gene: TRBJ1-1
v_gene: TRBV6-2/TRBV6-3
abundance: .
CDR3aa: CAAIGTGRGDAFF
CDR3nt: TGTGCCGCGATCGGGACAGGTCGGGGAGATGCTTTCTTT

d_gene: .
j_gene: TRBJ2-7
v_gene: TRBV4-2
abundance: few
CDR3aa: CASSRKVSRDFFEQYF
CDR3nt: TGTGCCAGCAGCCGAAAGGTATCCAGGGACTTTTTCGAGCAGTACTTC

d_gene: .
j_gene: TRBJ2-7
v_gene: TRBV18
abundance: once
CDR3aa: CASSPPSIEGEQYF
CDR3nt: TGTGCCAGCTCACCCCCGTCTATTGAAGGCGAGCAGTACTTC

d_gene: .
j_gene: TRBJ2-1
v_gene: TRBV20-1
abundance: few
CDR3aa: CSARGTRGGDNEQFF
CDR3nt: TGCAGTGCTAGGGGGACTCGCGGTGGGGATAATGAGCAGTTCTTC

d_gene: .
j_gene: TRBJ2-3
v_gene: TRBV28
abundance: few
CDR3aa: CASSLWGEGTDTQYF
CDR3nt: TGTGCCAGCAGTTTGTGGGGTGAGGGCACAGATACGCAGTATTTT

d_gene: .
j_gene: TRBJ2-7
v_gene: TRBV24-1
abundance: .
CDR3aa: CATSDWDGARNEQYF
CDR3nt: TGTGCCACCAGTGATTGGGACGGCGCTAGGAACGAGCAGTACTTC

d_gene: .
j_gene: TRBJ2-7
v_gene: TRBV6-1
abundance: .
CDR3aa: CASRKKMTGMSYEQYF
CDR3nt: TGTGCCAGCAGGAAAAAGATGACAGGAATGTCCTACGAGCAGTACTTC

d_gene: .
j_gene: TRBJ2-1
v_gene: TRBV21-1
abundance: few
CDR3aa: CASSSQGLAGPSYNEQFF
CDR3nt: TGTGCCAGCAGCTCCCAGGGGCTAGCGGGCCCCTCCTACAATGAGCAGTTCTTC

d_gene: .
j_gene: TRBJ2-5
v_gene: TRBV7-2
abundance: medium-sized
CDR3aa: CASTKQRQETQYF
CDR3nt: TGTGCCAGCACCAAACAAAGACAAGAGACCCAGTACTTC

d_gene: .
j_gene: TRBJ1-2
v_gene: TRBV10-3
abundance: .
CDR3aa: CAISESTRSTGSLGGYTF
CDR3nt: TGTGCCATCAGTGAGTCGACTCGGAGTACAGGGTCGCTGGGTGGCTACACCTTC

d_gene: .
j_gene: TRBJ2-5
v_gene: TRBV20-1
abundance: few
CDR3aa: CSAIHVQETQYF
CDR3nt: TGCAGTGCTATTCACGTTCAAGAGACCCAGTACTTC

d_gene: TRBD2
j_gene: TRBJ2-7
v_gene: TRBV7-6
abundance: .
CDR3aa: CASSLVPSGSRNEQYF
CDR3nt: TGTGCCAGCAGCTTAGTACCTAGCGGGAGTAGAAACGAGCAGTACTTC